This T cell receptor (beta chain) was recovered during a study of identical twins. As regards this clonotype: The antigen is not known.

The CDR3 has 16 amino acids. The J segment lost 8 bases and the V segment lost 3 bases, leaving 9 bases of the junction unmatched. Germline V gene sequence: CDR1 KGHSH, CDR2 LQKENI. TCRdb reprocessed the 5' RACE reads with MiXCR, giving one entry per CDR3 protein. The repertoire holds 15,000 to 20,000 distinct CDR3 sequences, 69% seen once, with 5.9% in the top ten. The study's findings and limits: Researchers caution that invariant MAIT and iNKT cells could partly confound zero-insertion analyses.

J is TRBJ2-1 and V is TRBV18, with 11 bases lining up with TRBD2. This receptor was identified in a young woman in good health. This table probably holds off-target reads from a library built for another chain. The sequenced material came from memory (CD45RO+) T cells sorted from blood. The CDR3 protein is CASSPRTSGLIDEQFF. For the CDR3, the DNA is TGTGCCAGCTCACCCCGGACTAGCGGGCTTATCGATGAGCAGTTCTTC.